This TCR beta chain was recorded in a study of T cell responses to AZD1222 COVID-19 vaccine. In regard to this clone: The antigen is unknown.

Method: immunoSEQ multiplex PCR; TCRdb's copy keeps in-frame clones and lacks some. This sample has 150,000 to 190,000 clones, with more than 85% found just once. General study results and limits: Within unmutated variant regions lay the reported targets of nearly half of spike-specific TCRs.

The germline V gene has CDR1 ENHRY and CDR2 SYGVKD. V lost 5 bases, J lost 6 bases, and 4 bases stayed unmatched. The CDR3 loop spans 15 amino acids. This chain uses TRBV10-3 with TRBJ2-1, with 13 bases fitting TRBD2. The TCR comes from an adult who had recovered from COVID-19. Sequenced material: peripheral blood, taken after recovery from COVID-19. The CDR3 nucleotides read TGTGCCATCAGTAGGACTAGCGGGGGAGGCAATGAGCAGTTCTTC. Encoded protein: CAISRTSGGGNEQFF.